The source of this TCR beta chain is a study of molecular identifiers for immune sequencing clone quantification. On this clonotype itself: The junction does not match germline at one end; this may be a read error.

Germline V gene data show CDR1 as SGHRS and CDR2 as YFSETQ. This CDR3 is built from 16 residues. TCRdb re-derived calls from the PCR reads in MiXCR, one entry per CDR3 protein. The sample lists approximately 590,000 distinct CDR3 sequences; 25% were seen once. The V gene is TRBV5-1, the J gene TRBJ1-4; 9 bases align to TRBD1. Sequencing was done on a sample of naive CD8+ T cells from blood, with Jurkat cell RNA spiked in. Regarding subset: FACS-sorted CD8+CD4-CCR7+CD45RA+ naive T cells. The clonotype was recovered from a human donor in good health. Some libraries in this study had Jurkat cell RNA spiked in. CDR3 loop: CASSVGSDRGGENLFF. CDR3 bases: TGCGCCAGCAGCGTAGGATCGGACAGGGGCGGTGAAAACCTGTTTTTT.